These 8 T cell receptor beta chains originate from one sample sequenced in a study of read filtering for tumor transcriptome and immune sequencing. This library used approximately 390 ng RNA and molecular barcoded adaptors spanning alpha/delta and beta/gamma chains. Using its own MiXCR run on the reads, TCRdb lists one record per CDR3 protein. The data show 85,000 to 100,000 distinct CDR3 sequences, with around a fifth seen just once and about an eighth held by the top ten. Sequenced input: a population of CD138-negative cells sorted from bone marrow. These receptors were collected from a donor aged 40 or over with multiple myeloma.

Details on this clonotype: A clone one base away is much larger, so this may be a read error. As the CDR3 is not closed by the conserved phenylalanine or tryptophan, this likely results from a read error. This chain links TRBV6-6 with TRBJ1-4; 11 positions match TRBD1. J was trimmed by 6 bases and V by 5 bases; bases with no gene match: 5. Germline V gives CDR1 MNHNY, CDR2 SVGAGI (reference sequence). This CDR3 is built from 15 residues. DNA of the CDR3: TGTGCCAGCAGTAGCAGGGACAGGGGGGATGAAAAACTGTTTTCT. Amino acid sequence: CASSSRDRGDEKLFS.

Many counts were recorded for this clonotype. The V call is TRBV12-3 or TRBV12-4, the J call TRBJ2-4, with 7 bases fitting TRBD1. The CDR3 sequence is 13 residues long. The J segment lost 7 bases and the V segment lost 6 bases, leaving 6 bases of the junction unmatched. In DNA form, the CDR3 reads TGTGCCAGCAGGCTGACAGGGATGAACATTCAGTACTTC. The encoded protein is CASRLTGMNIQYF.

This clonotype was picked up many times. V and J are TRBV15 and TRBJ1-5; D unclear. The CDR3 extends over 16 amino acids. From germline, CDR1 is LNHNV and CDR2 YYDKDF (reference sequence). The V gene lost 0 bases and the J gene lost 4 bases, with 13 bases spanning the gap. The CDR3 region is CATSRDLRPGNQPQHF. The CDR3 DNA reads TGTGCCACCAGCAGAGATCTGCGACCGGGAAATCAGCCCCAGCATTTT.

This clonotype was recorded at least ten times. This sequence joins TRBV28 and TRBJ1-2; 10 bases align to TRBD1. The CDR3 sequence is 15 residues long. Trimming at V came to 4 bases and at J to 6 bases, leaving 8 bases not matched to a gene. Germline assignment: CDR1 MDHEN and CDR2 SYDVKM. This chain's CDR3 is CASSSSGTGEDGYTF. In DNA, the CDR3 is TGTGCCAGCAGTTCTTCAGGGACAGGGGAGGATGGCTACACCTTC.

This clonotype was seen repeatedly, ten times or more. The CDR3 is CASSIEGRYNEQFF. Written as DNA, the CDR3 is TGTGCCAGTAGTATAGAGGGACGTTACAATGAGCAGTTCTTC. The chain couples TRBV19 to TRBJ2-1, with D possibly called TRBD1 or TRBD2 (5 bases each). The CDR3 sequence is 14 residues long. Trimming stripped 0 bases from V and 4 bases from J, with 7 bases between. CDR1 is LNHDA and CDR2 is SQIVND in the germline V gene (reference sequence).

In its sample, this clonotype was seen many times. The chain joins TRBV6-2 or TRBV6-3 to TRBJ2-2; no definite D call. The CDR3 totals 13 residues. V shed 4 bases and J shed 4 bases, with 7 bases lying between them. Germline V gene sequence: CDR1 MNHEY, CDR2 SVGEGT. The CDR3 region is CASSFGGTGELFF. Here the CDR3 DNA reads TGTGCCAGCAGTTTCGGCGGCACCGGGGAGCTGTTTTTT.

Of note for this clonotype: A read error is possible here, since a much larger clone lies one base away. In DNA, the CDR3 is TGTGCCAGCATACAGGCGAACACCGGGGAGCTGTTGTTT. Translating gives CASIQANTGELLF. The V and J genes are TRBV12-3 or TRBV12-4 and TRBJ2-2, with D perhaps matching TRBD1 or TRBD2 (5 bases each). This CDR3 has 13 residues.

Details on this clonotype: This may stem from a read error, because a much larger clone lies one nucleotide away. The chain links TRBV20-1 to TRBJ1-5, with a weak D call TRBD1 (6 bases). With 2 bases removed from V and 3 bases from J, the gap between germline ends came to 11 bases. The CDR3 is 14 residues long. Germline assignment: CDR1 DFQATT and CDR2 SNEGSKA (reference sequence). The CDR3 nucleotides read TGCAGTGCTAGAAAAGGGGGTTACAATCAGCCCCAGCATTTT. Translating it yields CSARKGGYNQPQHF.